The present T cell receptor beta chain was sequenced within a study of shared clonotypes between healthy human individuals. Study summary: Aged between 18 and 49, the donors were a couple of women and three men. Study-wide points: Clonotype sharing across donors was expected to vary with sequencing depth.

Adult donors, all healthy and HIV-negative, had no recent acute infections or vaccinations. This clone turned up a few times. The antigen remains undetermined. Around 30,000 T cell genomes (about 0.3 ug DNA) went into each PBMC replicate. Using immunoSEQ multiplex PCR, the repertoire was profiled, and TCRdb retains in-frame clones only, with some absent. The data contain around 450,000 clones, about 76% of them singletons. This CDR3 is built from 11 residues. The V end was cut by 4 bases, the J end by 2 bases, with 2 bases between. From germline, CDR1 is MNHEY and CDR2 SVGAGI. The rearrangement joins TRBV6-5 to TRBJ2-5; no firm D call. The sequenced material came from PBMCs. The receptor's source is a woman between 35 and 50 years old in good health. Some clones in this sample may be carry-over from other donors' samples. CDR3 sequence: CASSFQETQYF. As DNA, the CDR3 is TGTGCCAGCAGTTTTCAAGAGACCCAGTACTTC.